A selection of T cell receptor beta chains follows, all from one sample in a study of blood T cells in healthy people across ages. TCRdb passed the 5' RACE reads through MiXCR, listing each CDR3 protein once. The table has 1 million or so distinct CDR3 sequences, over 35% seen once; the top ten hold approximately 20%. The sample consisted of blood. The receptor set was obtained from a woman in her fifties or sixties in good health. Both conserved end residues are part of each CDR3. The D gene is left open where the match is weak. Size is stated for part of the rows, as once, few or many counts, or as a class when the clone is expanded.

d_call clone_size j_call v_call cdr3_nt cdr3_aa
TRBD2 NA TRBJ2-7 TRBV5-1 TGCGCCAGCACCTTATTTCCCGGGACTATATACGAGCAGTACTTC CASTLFPGTIYEQYF
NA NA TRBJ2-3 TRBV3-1 TGTGCCAGCAGCCAAGACAGGGTGAGGAGAGATACGCAGTATTTT CASSQDRVRRDTQYF
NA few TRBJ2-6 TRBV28 TGTGCCAGCAGTTTAGCAGGGCCCTCTGGGGCCAACGTCCTGACTTTC CASSLAGPSGANVLTF
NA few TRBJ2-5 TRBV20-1 TGCAGTGGGTCCGTCCAAGAGACCCAGTACTTC CSGSVQETQYF
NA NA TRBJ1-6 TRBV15 TGTGCCACCAGCAGCCGCCACGGCGGAGTCCCCCTCCACTTT CATSSRHGGVPLHF
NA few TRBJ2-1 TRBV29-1 TGCAGCGTTGTTGGGCCCACCGGCTACAATGAGCAGTTCTTC CSVVGPTGYNEQFF
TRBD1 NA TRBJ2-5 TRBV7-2 TGTGCCAGCAGCTCGGACAGGGATTTGCTCGGTGAGCAGTACTTC CASSSDRDLLGEQYF
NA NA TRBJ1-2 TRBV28 TGTGCCAGCAGTTTAAACAGACTGAACTATGGCTACACCTTC CASSLNRLNYGYTF
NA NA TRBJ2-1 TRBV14 TGTGCCAGCAGCCAAATGGGAACCTACAATGAGCAGTTCTTC CASSQMGTYNEQFF
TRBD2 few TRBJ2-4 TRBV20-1 TGCAGTGCTAAGGGAGGGTCCAAAAACATTCAGTACTTC CSAKGGSKNIQYF
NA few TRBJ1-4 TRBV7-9 TGTGCCAGCAGCTACACGTGGAGGAGAGATGAAAAACTGTTTTTT CASSYTWRRDEKLFF
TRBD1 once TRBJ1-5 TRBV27 TGTGCCAGCAGTTTTGACAGGGAGGGTCAGCCCCAGCATTTT CASSFDREGQPQHF
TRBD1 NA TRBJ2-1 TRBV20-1 TGCAGTGCTAGAAACAGGGGAACCTACAATGAGCAGTTCTTC CSARNRGTYNEQFF
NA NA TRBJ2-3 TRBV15 TGTGCCACCAGCGACAGATTCACAGATACGCAGTATTTT CATSDRFTDTQYF
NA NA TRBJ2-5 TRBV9 TGTGCCAGCACCTTAACGGGGAATGAGCAGTACTTC CASTLTGNEQYF
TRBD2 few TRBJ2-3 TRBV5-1 TGCGCCAGCGGGGGACTAGCGGTCACAGATACGCAGTATTTT CASGGLAVTDTQYF
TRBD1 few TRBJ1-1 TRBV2 TGTGCCAGCAGTCGGGACAGGGGCCTGAACACTGAAGCTTTCTTT CASSRDRGLNTEAFF
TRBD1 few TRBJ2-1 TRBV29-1 TGCAGCACCTCCCCAGGGGGATTCTACAATGAGCAGTTCTTC CSTSPGGFYNEQFF
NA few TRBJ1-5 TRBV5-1 TGCGCCAGCAGCTTGGGGACAGATGTTAGCAATCAGCCCCAGCATTTT CASSLGTDVSNQPQHF
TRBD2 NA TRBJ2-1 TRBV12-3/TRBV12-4 TGTGCCAGCAGCCGAAGCGGGAGCCCCGGGGGTGAGCAGTTCTTC CASSRSGSPGGEQFF
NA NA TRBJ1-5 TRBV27 TGTGCCAGCAGTCCCCCCAACTTTTGGCCCCAGCATTTT CASSPPNFWPQHF
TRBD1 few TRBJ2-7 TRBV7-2 TGTGCCAGCAGCATCGGACAGGGCTCCTACGAGCAGTACTTC CASSIGQGSYEQYF
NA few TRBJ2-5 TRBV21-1 TGTGCCATCAGTATCACTCCCACGGGGGAGACCCAGTACTTC CAISITPTGETQYF
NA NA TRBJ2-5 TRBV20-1 TGCAGTGTTACTCTCGGTGACCGGCCCGGAGGAGAGACCCAGTACTTC CSVTLGDRPGGETQYF
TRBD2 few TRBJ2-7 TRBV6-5 TGTGCCAGCAGTTACCTTCCGATTCAGCGGGAGGGCCTTGGGGAGCAGTACTTC CASSYLPIQREGLGEQYF
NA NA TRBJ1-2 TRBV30 TGTGCCTGGAGTAACGACAGGACAGCTAACTATGGCTACACCTTC CAWSNDRTANYGYTF
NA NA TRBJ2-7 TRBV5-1 TGCGCCAGCAGCTTGGCGGCATCCTCCATCGTCGAGCAGTACTTC CASSLAASSIVEQYF
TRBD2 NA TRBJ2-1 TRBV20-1 TGCAGTGCCGCTGCGGGGAGGGCAAGGAATGAGCAGTTCTTC CSAAAGRARNEQFF
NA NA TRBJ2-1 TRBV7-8 TGTGCCAGCAAGAAAACAGGGAGCTCCTACAATGAGCAGTTCTTC CASKKTGSSYNEQFF
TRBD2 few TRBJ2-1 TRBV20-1 TGCAGTGCTAGAGATCCGAGCGGGAGAGGATATGAGCAGTTCTTC CSARDPSGRGYEQFF
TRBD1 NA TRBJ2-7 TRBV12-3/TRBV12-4 TGTGCCAGCAGTTCGCAGGGGGCGCCTGCGTACGAGCAGTACTTC CASSSQGAPAYEQYF
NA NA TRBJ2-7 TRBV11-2 TGTGCCAGCAGCTTAGGCACAGGGAGGCGCTACGAGCAGTACTTC CASSLGTGRRYEQYF
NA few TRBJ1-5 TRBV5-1 TGCGCCAGCAGCTTGGATGGGGTCTGGCAGCCCCAGCATTTT CASSLDGVWQPQHF
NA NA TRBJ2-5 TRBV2 TGTGCCAGCAGTGGGAGGCGAGCGGTCCAAGAGACCCAGTACTTC CASSGRRAVQETQYF
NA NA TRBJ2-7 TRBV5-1 TGCGCCAGCAGCTTACCAGGGAAGCAGAACGAGCAGTACTTC CASSLPGKQNEQYF
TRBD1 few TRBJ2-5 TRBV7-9 TGTGCCAGCAGCCACCGGGACAGCGGTAAAGAGACCCAGTACTTC CASSHRDSGKETQYF
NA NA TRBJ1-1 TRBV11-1 TGTGCCAGCAGCTTATTGGTCCGAACGAACACTGAAGCTTTCTTT CASSLLVRTNTEAFF
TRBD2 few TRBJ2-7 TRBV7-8 TGTGCCAGCAGCTCCTCGGTGCTAGCGGGGGACTCCTACGAGCAGTACTTC CASSSSVLAGDSYEQYF
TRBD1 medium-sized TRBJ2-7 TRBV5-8 TGTGCCAGCAGCTTGAGGGACAGGGTTTTCTCCGAGCAGTACTTC CASSLRDRVFSEQYF
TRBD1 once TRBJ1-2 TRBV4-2 TGTGCCAGCAGCCAACAAACAGGGGGCGCGGGCTATGGCTACACCTTC CASSQQTGGAGYGYTF
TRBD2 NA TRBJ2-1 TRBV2 TGTGCCAGCAGTGGCGGGCTTAGCGGGGCCTACTACAATGAGCAGTTCTTC CASSGGLSGAYYNEQFF
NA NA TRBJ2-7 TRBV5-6 TGTGCCAGCAGCCCCGGAGGGGCCGGTTACAATGAGCAGTACTTC CASSPGGAGYNEQYF
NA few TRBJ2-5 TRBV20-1 TGCAGTGCTGTGGACAGAGAAGAGACCCAGTACTTC CSAVDREETQYF
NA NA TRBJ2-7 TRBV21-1 TGTGCCAGCAGCAAAGTGACCGCCCTAGGTGCTAGCGGGAATTGCGAGCAGTACTTC CASSKVTALGASGNCEQYF
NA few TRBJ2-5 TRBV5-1 TGCGCCAGCAGCTCTGACGGCACAACGCAAGAGACCCAGTACTTC CASSSDGTTQETQYF
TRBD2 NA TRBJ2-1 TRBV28 TGTGCCAGCAGTTTATACGGGAGGGCCGCTGAGCAGTTCTTC CASSLYGRAAEQFF
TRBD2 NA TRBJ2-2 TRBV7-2 TGTGCCAGCAGCCCCTTTCCCTCTAGCGGCCCCGGGGAGCTGTTTTTT CASSPFPSSGPGELFF
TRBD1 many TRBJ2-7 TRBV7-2 TGTGCCAGCAGCCCGAGGACAGGGTTGTACGAGCAGTACTTC CASSPRTGLYEQYF